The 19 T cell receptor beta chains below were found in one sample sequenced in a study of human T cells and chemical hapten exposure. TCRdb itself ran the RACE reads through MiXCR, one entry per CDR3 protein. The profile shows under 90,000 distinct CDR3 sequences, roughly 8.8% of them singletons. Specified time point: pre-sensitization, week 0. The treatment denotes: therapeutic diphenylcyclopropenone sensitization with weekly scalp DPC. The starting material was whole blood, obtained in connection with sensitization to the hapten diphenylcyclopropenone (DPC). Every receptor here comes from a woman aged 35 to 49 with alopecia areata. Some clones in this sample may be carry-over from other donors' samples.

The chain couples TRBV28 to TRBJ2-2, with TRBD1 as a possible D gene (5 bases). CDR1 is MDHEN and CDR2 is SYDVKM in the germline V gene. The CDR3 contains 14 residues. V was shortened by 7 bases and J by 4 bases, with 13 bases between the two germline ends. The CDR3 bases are TGTGCCAGCAAGGCAGGGCGTACCACCGGGGAGCTGTTTTTT. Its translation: CASKAGRTTGELFF.

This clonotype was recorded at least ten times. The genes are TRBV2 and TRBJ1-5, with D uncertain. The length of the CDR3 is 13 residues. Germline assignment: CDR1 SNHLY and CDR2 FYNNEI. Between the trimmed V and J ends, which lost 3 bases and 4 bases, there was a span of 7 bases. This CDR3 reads CASSDGGNQPQHF. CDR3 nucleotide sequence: TGTGCCAGCAGTGATGGTGGGAATCAGCCCCAGCATTTT.

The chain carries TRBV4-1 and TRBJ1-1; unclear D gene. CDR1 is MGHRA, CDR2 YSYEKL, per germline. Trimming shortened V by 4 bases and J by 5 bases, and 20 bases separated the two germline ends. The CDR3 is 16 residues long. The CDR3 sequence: CASSPFRAGTSTEAFF. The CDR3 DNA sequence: TGCGCCAGCAGCCCCTTTCGGGCGGGCACAAGTACTGAAGCTTTCTTT.

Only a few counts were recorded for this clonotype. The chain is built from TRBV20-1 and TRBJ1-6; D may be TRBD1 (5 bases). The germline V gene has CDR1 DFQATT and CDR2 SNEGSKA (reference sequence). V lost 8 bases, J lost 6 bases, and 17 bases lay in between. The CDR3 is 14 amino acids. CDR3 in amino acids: CSTETLGGNSPLHF. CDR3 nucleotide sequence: TGCAGTACTGAAACTTTGGGGGGTAATTCACCCCTCCACTTT.

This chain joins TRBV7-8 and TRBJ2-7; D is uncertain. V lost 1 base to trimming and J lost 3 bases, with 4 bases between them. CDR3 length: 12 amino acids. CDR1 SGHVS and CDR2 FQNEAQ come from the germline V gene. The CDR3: CASSLVDYEQYF. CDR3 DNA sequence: TGTGCCAGCAGCTTAGTGGACTACGAGCAGTACTTC.

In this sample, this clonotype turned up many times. CDR3 in amino acids: CASSLVSGDQPQHF. In nucleotides, the CDR3 is TGTGCCAGCAGCTTAGTATCGGGGGATCAGCCCCAGCATTTT. This chain links TRBV11-2 with TRBJ1-5, with a tentative D call TRBD1 (5 bases). In germline, CDR1 is SGHAT, CDR2 FQNNGV. V was shortened by 1 base and J by 5 bases, with 9 bases between the two germline ends. The CDR3 has 14 amino acids.

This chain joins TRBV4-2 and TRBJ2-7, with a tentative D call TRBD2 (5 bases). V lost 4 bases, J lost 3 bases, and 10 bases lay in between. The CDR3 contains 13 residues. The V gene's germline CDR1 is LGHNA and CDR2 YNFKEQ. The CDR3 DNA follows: TGTGCCAGCAGCCGGGCGGGTCTCTACGAGCAGTACTTC. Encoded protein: CASSRAGLYEQYF.

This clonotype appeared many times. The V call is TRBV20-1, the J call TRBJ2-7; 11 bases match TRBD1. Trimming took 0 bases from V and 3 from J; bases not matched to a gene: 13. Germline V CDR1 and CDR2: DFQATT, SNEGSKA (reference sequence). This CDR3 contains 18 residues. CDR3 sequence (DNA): TGCAGTGCTAGAGATACGGGATTTGTGGGACAGGGGGGCTACGAGCAGTACTTC. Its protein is CSARDTGFVGQGGYEQYF.

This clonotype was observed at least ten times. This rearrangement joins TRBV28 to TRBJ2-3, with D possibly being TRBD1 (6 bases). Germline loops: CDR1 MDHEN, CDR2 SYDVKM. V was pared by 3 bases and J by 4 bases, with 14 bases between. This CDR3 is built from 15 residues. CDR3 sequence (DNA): TGTGCCAGCAGTTTGGCTGGGGGCCGGGCAGATACGCAGTATTTT. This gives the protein CASSLAGGRADTQYF. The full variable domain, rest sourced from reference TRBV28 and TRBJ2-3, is DVKVTQSSRYLVKRTGEKVFLECVQDMDHENMFWYRQDPGLGLRLIYFSYDVKMKEKGDIPEGYSVSREKKERFSLILESASTNQTSMYLCASSLAGGRADTQYFGPGTRLTVL.

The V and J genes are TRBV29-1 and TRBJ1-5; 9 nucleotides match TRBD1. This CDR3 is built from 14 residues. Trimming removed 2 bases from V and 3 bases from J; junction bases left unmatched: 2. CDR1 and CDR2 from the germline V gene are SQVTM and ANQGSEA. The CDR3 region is CSVETGGNNQPQHF. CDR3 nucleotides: TGCAGCGTTGAAACAGGGGGCAACAATCAGCCCCAGCATTTT.

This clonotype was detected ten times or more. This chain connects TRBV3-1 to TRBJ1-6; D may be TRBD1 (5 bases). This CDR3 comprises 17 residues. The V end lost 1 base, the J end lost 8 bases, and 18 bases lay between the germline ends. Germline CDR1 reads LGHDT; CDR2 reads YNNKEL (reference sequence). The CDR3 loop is CASSQVPLDSGHSPLHF. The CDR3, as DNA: TGTGCCAGCAGCCAAGTCCCTCTTGACAGCGGCCATTCACCCCTCCACTTT.

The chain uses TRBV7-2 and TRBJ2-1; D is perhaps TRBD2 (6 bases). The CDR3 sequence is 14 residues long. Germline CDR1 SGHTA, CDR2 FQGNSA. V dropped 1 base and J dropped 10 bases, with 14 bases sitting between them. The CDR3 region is CASSLVFSGGEQFF. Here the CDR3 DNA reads TGTGCCAGCAGCTTAGTATTTAGCGGAGGAGAGCAGTTCTTC.

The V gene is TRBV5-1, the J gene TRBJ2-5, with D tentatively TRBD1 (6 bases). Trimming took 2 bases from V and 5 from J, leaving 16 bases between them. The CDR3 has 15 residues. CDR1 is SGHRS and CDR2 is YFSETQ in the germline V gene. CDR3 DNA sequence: TGCGCCAGCAGCTTTTTTACAGGGATGGAGGAGACCCAGTACTTC. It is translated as CASSFFTGMEETQYF.

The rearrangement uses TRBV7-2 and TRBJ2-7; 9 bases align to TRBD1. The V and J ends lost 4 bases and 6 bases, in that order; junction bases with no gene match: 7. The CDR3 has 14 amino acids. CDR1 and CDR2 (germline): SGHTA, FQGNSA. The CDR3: CASSSGQGMGEQYF. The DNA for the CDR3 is TGTGCCAGCAGCTCCGGACAGGGGATGGGCGAGCAGTACTTC.

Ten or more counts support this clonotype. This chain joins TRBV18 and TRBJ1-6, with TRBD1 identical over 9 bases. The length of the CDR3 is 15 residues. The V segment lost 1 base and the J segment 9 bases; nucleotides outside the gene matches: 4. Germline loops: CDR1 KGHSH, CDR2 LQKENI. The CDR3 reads CASSPQDRGGSPLHF. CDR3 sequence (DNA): TGTGCCAGCTCACCACAGGACAGGGGAGGTTCACCCCTCCACTTT.

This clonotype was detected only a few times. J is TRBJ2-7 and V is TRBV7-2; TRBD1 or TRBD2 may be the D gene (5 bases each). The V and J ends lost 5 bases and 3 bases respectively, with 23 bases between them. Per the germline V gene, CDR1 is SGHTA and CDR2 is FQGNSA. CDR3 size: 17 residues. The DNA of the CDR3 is TGTGCCAGCAGCCTACTAGTTGCGACAGAGGGGAGCTACGAGCAGTACTTC. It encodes CASSLLVATEGSYEQYF.

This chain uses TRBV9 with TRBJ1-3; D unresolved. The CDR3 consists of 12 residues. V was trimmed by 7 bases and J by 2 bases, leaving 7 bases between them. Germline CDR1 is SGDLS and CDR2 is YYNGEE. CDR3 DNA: TGTGCCAGCGCTGGGACTGGAAACACCATATATTTT. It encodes CASAGTGNTIYF.

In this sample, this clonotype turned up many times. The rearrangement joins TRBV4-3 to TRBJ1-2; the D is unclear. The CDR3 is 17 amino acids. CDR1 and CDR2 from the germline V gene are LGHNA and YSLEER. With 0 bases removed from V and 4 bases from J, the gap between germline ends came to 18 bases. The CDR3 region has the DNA TGCGCCAGCAGCCAAGATAGTCTGGCAGGCCATTTCTATGGCTACACCTTC. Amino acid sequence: CASSQDSLAGHFYGYTF.

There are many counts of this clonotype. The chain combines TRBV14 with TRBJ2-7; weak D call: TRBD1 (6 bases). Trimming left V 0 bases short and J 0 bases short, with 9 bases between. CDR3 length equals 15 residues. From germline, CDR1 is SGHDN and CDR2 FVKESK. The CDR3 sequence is CASSQDRGYSYEQYF. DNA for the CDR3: TGTGCCAGCAGCCAAGACAGGGGATACTCCTACGAGCAGTACTTC.